These 14 T cell receptor beta chains came from one sample sequenced in a study of T cell repertoires in ileal Crohn's disease. Clones were read by immunoSEQ multiplex PCR, and TCRdb kept only the in-frame ones, dropping some. The table lists roughly 60,000 clones, 70% to 90% of them singletons, with about 2.1% in the top ten. Regarding time point: neoterminal ileum biopsy at postoperative endoscopy, about 6 months after surgery. Sequences were obtained from ileal tissue. The receptors here all came from an adult with Crohn's disease.

CDR3 protein: CASSPQRTSGGSWTGELFF. DNA of the CDR3: TGTGCCAGCTCACCACAAAGGACTAGCGGGGGAAGTTGGACCGGGGAGCTGTTTTTT. The chain uses TRBV18 and TRBJ2-2, with 13 bases identical to TRBD2. The CDR3 is 19 amino acids. Germline values: CDR1 KGHSH, CDR2 LQKENI. Trimming took 1 base from V and 5 from J; bases not matched to a gene: 10. The entire variable domain, with the rest obtained from reference TRBV18 and TRBJ2-2, is as follows: NAGVMQNPRHLVRRRGQEARLRCSPMKGHSHVYWYRQLPEEGLKFMVYLQKENIIDESGMPKERFSAEFPKEGPSILRIQQVVRGDSAAYFCASSPQRTSGGSWTGELFFGEGSRLTVL.

This chain connects TRBV27 to TRBJ1-3; weak D call: TRBD1 (6 bases). V was cut by 3 bases and J by 2 bases, with 11 bases left in between. The CDR3 sequence is 15 residues long. Per germline, CDR1 MNHEY and CDR2 SMNVEV (reference sequence). The CDR3 nucleotides are TGTGCCAGCAGTTTTGGGGGCTCGGCTGGAAACACCATATATTTT. Residues: CASSFGGSAGNTIYF.

J is TRBJ1-4 and V is TRBV7-8; TRBD1 aligns across 7 bases. Germline CDR1 and CDR2: SGHVS and FQNEAQ. Trimming took 4 bases from V and 0 from J; bases not matched to a gene: 5. The CDR3 consists of 16 residues. CDR3 in amino acids: CASSSGTDTTNEKLFF. The CDR3 nucleotides are TGTGCCAGCAGCTCCGGGACAGATACAACTAATGAAAAACTGTTTTTT.

The chain has TRBV2 and TRBJ1-5, with D possibly being TRBD1 (5 bases). The CDR3 sequence is 16 residues long. The V and J ends lost 3 bases and 2 bases respectively, with 14 bases between them. Germline V CDR1 and CDR2: SNHLY, FYNNEI. For the CDR3, the DNA is TGTGCCAGCAGTGACTTAGGGGCGTTTGGCAATCAGCCCCAGCATTTT. It codes for CASSDLGAFGNQPQHF.

J is TRBJ1-2 and V is TRBV6-5, with a weak D call TRBD1 (6 bases). The length of the CDR3 is 13 residues. V was trimmed by 8 bases and J by 8 bases, leaving 18 bases between them. Germline lookup yields CDR1 MNHEY and CDR2 SVGAGI. The CDR3 region is CASSWGLGDGYTF. CDR3 sequence (DNA): TGTGCCAGCTCTTGGGGGCTAGGGGACGGCTACACCTTC.

The chain uses TRBV4-1 and TRBJ2-5; a possible D gene is TRBD1 (6 bases). Deletions cut 3 bases from V and 4 bases from J, with 15 bases between. The CDR3 totals 15 residues. CDR1 is MGHRA and CDR2 is YSYEKL in the germline V gene. The CDR3 coding sequence is TGCGCCAGCAGCCAGGTCTACAGGGTCGGAGAGACCCAGTACTTC. Its translation is CASSQVYRVGETQYF.

This clone is medium-sized (0.01 to 0.1%) by share. This chain joins TRBV19 and TRBJ1-2; D is possibly TRBD1 (6 bases). CDR1 and CDR2 from the germline V gene are LNHDA and SQIVND (reference sequence). The CDR3 runs 13 residues. Between the trimmed V and J ends, which lost 9 bases and 6 bases, there was a span of 17 bases. CDR3 in amino acids: CASKRQAGDGYTF. The CDR3 coding sequence is TGTGCCAGCAAAAGGCAGGCAGGGGATGGCTACACCTTC. Variable domain in full (rest from reference TRBV19 and TRBJ1-2): DGGITQSPKYLFRKEGQNVTLSCEQNLNHDAMYWYRQDPGQGLRLIYYSQIVNDFQKGDIAEGYSVSREKKESFPLTVTSAQKNPTAFYLCASKRQAGDGYTFGSGTRLTVV.

This chain links TRBV7-3 with TRBJ1-1; D possibly corresponds to TRBD1 (6 bases). Per germline, CDR1 SGHTA and CDR2 FQGTGA. The ends were cut back, 5 bases at V and 0 bases at J, with 13 bases in the middle. The CDR3 runs 15 residues. The chain's CDR3 is CASSPNGQMNTEAFF. The CDR3 DNA is TGTGCCAGCAGCCCTAATGGACAGATGAACACTGAAGCTTTCTTT.

This clone was observed a single time. The V call is TRBV7-9, the J call TRBJ1-1, with TRBD1 matching over 7 bases. The CDR3 has 17 residues. In germline, CDR1 is SEHNR, CDR2 FQNEAQ (reference sequence). With V trimmed by 0 bases and J by 4 bases, 11 bases remained unmatched. The CDR3 DNA reads TGTGCCAGCAGCTTAGCTTTTAATTCACAGGGGACCACTGAAGCTTTCTTT. It specifies CASSLAFNSQGTTEAFF. Variable domain in full (rest from reference TRBV7-9 and TRBJ1-1): DTGVSQNPRHKITKRGQNVTFRCDPISEHNRLYWYRQTLGQGPEFLTYFQNEAQLEKSRLLSDRFSAERPKGSFSTLEIQRTEQGDSAMYLCASSLAFNSQGTTEAFFGQGTRLTVV.

The rearrangement uses TRBV6-5 and TRBJ1-2; TRBD1 is a possible D gene (6 bases). Germline-derived CDR1 and CDR2 are MNHEY and SVGAGI. This CDR3 has 16 residues. V was trimmed by 0 bases and J by 4 bases, leaving 15 bases between them. The CDR3 coding sequence is TGTGCCAGCAGTTACTCACCCCTGACAGGAAGCTATGGCTACACCTTC. Translation: CASSYSPLTGSYGYTF.

V is TRBV19 and J is TRBJ2-7, with no clear D. Germline lookup yields CDR1 LNHDA and CDR2 SQIVND (reference sequence). The CDR3 loop spans 16 amino acids. The germline V and J ends were trimmed by 0 bases and 3 bases, with 15 bases remaining between them. The CDR3 nucleotides read TGTGCCAGTAGTATAGATCGGTCGAAAACTAACTACGAGCAGTACTTC. It encodes CASSIDRSKTNYEQYF. The full variable domain, rest sourced from reference TRBV19 and TRBJ2-7, is DGGITQSPKYLFRKEGQNVTLSCEQNLNHDAMYWYRQDPGQGLRLIYYSQIVNDFQKGDIAEGYSVSREKKESFPLTVTSAQKNPTAFYLCASSIDRSKTNYEQYFGPGTRLTVT.

The rearrangement joins TRBV7-8 to TRBJ2-3, with 9 bases fitting TRBD2. Germline assignment: CDR1 SGHVS and CDR2 FQNEAQ. V was clipped by 2 bases and J by 2 bases; unmatched bases: 11. This CDR3 spans 18 amino acids. The CDR3 nucleotides read TGTGCCAGCAGCTTAACCTTTAGCGGGAGTTTTCTCACAGATACGCAGTATTTT. Translation: CASSLTFSGSFLTDTQYF.

The CDR3 region has the DNA TGTGCCAGCAGCTTAAACGGGGGGGAGACCCAGTACTTC. Encoded protein: CASSLNGGETQYF. The chain recombines TRBV7-2 with TRBJ2-5; 7 bases fit TRBD2. CDR1 and CDR2 (germline): SGHTA, FQGNSA. This CDR3 region has 13 residues. J was trimmed by 5 bases and V by 2 bases; bases with no gene match: 2.

The chain has TRBV13 and TRBJ1-4, with TRBD1 as a possible D gene (5 bases). Per germline, CDR1 PRHDT and CDR2 FYEKMQ (reference sequence). There are 15 residues in the CDR3. V shed 3 bases and J shed 4 bases, with 12 bases lying between them. The CDR3 region is CASSLRAGGNEKLFF. CDR3 sequence (DNA): TGTGCCAGCAGCTTGCGTGCGGGGGGTAATGAAAAACTGTTTTTT.